This T cell receptor beta chain originates from a study of T cells after posttransplantation cyclophosphamide (dated by TCRdb to about 2016). A note on the overall study: Using TRB sequencing, the study followed how the T cell repertoire rebuilt after myeloablative bone marrow transplantation with posttransplantation cyclophosphamide given as GVHD prophylaxis. Public TRB sequences were checked against a database of over 3,000 sequences associated with responses to pathogens, tumor antigens, self-antigens and alloantigens. Samples from 35 PTCy-treated patients and under 20 related bone marrow donors of those patients were subjected to antigen receptor sequencing. TRB sequencing was performed on blood from all 35 or so PTCy patients with 1-year posttransplant specimens. In 3 patients, TRB sequencing was also performed on up to about 3 more blood samples taken 2 to 5.2 years after transplant, and in 4 patients, pretransplant blood was also TRB-sequenced. TRA and TRB clonality were tightly correlated in roughly ten samples, so subsequent TCR analyses focused on TRB only. The research as a whole found: The TRB repertoires of T cells infiltrating skin or the GI tract showed only limited overlap with the TRB repertoires found in blood. At 1-2 months, donor-recipient similarity was low but rose over the first year, and the later blood repertoires were often dominated by donor CD8+ memory clones. Across the 45 to 55 patients, TRB clonality was highly associated with recipient CMV seropositivity and CMV reactivation, and diversity with PTCy was similar to that in the CNI/methotrexate controls.

The control cohort consisted of around twelve patients who had myeloablative marrow transplants with methotrexate plus a calcineurin inhibitor and who were sampled 1 year after transplant. Mononuclear cells from peripheral blood and bone marrow were separated by Ficoll-Hypaque density centrifugation and then cryopreserved. TRB sequencing was run on genomic DNA with either the immunoSEQ assay at survey resolution or the hsTCRB kit. The original pipeline was this. The immunoSEQ software handled initial read processing, and the LymphoSeq R package was used for repertoire analyses. For each TRB dataset, clonality was calculated as 1 minus normalized Shannon entropy, and the Gini coefficient was computed as well. Phenotypes of unsorted samples were inferred by mapping TRB sequences from sorted subsets of the recipient or donor onto the same recipient's unsorted samples. The source is immuneACCESS, and TCRdb retained only in-frame sequences with V and J called. Part of the clones is not carried over; for the studies checked, unresolved V genes explain less than half of this, and the remainder is unexplained. V, J and clone size are taken as reported in that table, and D and trimming were inferred from the DNA itself. In this sample the table shows roughly 21,000 clones, 85% to 90% of which occur a single time. The ten largest clonotypes hold around 1.9% of the sample.

This clone was recorded once. The specificity of this receptor is unknown. No quality values exist for individual bases; no much larger clone is one base distant. This specimen was PBMCs, taken about 360 days after allogeneic stem cell transplant with calcineurin inhibitor and methotrexate. This receptor was identified in a female patient aged 30-39 years who received an allogeneic stem cell transplant from an unrelated donor, was CMV-positive, and had acute and chronic GVHD. After a transplant, some T cells may have been passed on by the graft donor.

The DNA sequence reads TGTGCCAGCAGTGACGGGGAGGACACCGGGGAGCTGTTTTTT. Translation gives CASSDGEDTGELFF. Recombination linked TRBV6-4 to TRBJ2-2; the D gene is possibly TRBD2, with 6 bases matching. As encoded in the germline V gene, CDR1 is MRHNA while CDR2 is SNTAGT. From its cysteine to its phenylalanine, the CDR3 spans 14 amino acids. Just the 42-base CDR3 DNA is kept, in frame starting at base 1. Trimming costs V 2 bases and J 3 bases, and their ends lie 7 bases apart.